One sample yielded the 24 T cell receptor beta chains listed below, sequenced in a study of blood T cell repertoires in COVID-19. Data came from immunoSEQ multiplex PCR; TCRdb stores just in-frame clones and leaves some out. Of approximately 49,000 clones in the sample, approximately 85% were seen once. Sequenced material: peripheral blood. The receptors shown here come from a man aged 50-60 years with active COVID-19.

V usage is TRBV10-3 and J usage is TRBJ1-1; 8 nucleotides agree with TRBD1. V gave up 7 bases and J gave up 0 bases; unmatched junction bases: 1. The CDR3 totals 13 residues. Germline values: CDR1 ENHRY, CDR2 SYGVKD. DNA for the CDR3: TGTGCCATCAAGGGACAGGTGAACACTGAAGCTTTCTTT. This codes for CAIKGQVNTEAFF.

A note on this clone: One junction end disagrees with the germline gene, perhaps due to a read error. The CDR3 is CASTTTATQYF. CDR3 DNA sequence: TGTGCCAGCACCACCACAGCTACGCAGTATTTT. This chain connects TRBV7-8 to TRBJ2-3; no reliable D call. This CDR3 has 11 amino acids. CDR1 and CDR2 from the germline V gene are SGHVS and FQNEAQ.

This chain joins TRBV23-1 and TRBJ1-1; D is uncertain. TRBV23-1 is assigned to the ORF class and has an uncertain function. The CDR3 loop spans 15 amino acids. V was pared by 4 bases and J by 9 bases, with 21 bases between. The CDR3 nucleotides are TGCGCCAGCAGTCCATCAAAAAGAGATAACCCTAAAGCTTTCTTT. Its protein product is CASSPSKRDNPKAFF.

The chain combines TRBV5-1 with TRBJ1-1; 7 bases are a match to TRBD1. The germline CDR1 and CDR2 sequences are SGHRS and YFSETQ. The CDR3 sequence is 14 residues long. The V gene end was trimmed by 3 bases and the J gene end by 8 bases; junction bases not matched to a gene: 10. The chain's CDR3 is CASSSGTASLEAFF. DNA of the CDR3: TGCGCCAGCAGCTCAGGGACAGCCTCCCTGGAAGCTTTCTTT.

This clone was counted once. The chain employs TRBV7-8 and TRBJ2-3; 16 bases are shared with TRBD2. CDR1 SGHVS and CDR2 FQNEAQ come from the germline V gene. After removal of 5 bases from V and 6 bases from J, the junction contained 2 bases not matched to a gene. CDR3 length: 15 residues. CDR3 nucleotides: TGTGCCAGCAGCAGGGGACTAGCGGGAGGGGATACGCAGTATTTT. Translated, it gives CASSRGLAGGDTQYF.

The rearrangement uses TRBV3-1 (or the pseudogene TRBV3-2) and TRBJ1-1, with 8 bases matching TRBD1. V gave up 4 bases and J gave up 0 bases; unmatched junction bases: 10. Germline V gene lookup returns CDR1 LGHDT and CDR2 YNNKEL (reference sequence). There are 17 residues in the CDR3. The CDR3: CASSREGTGFMNTEAFF. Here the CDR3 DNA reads TGTGCCAGCAGCCGAGAGGGGACAGGATTTATGAACACTGAAGCTTTCTTT.

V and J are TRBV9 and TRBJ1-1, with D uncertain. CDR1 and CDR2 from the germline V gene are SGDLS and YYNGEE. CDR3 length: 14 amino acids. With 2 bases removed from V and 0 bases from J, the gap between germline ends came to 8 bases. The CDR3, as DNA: TGTGCCAGCAGCGTCACCCCTATGAACACTGAAGCTTTCTTT. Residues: CASSVTPMNTEAFF.

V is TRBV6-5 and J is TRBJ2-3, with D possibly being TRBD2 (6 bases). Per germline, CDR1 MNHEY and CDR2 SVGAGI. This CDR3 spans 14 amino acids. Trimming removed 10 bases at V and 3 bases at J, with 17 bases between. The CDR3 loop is CATQPGLPTDTQYF. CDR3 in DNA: TGTGCCACTCAGCCGGGACTCCCTACAGATACGCAGTATTTT.

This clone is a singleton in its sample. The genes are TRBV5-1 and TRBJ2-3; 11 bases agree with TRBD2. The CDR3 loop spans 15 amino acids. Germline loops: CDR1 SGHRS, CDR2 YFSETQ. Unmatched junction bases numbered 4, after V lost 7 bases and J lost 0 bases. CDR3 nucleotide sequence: TGCGCCAGCGTAGCGGGAGGGAGTAGCACAGATACGCAGTATTTT. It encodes CASVAGGSSTDTQYF.

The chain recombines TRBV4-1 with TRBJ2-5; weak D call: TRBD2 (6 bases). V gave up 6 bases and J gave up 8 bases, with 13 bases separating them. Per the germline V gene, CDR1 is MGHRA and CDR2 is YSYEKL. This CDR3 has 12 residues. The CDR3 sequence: CASRNPGGTQYF. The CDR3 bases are TGCGCCAGCAGGAACCCCGGGGGAACCCAGTACTTC.

The CDR3 protein is CASSPSGYSYNEQFF. In DNA form, the CDR3 reads TGTGCCAGCAGCCCTAGCGGATACTCCTACAATGAGCAGTTCTTC. V gene TRBV11-3 combines with J gene TRBJ2-1; TRBD2 matches 7 bases. With 5 bases clipped from V and 0 bases from J, the junction kept 4 bases outside the gene matches. This CDR3 spans 15 amino acids. Germline V gene data show CDR1 as SGHNT and CDR2 as YENEEA.

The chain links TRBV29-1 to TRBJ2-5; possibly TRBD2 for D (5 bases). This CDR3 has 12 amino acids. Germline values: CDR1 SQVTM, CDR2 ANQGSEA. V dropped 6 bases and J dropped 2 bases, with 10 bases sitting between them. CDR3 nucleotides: TGCAGCGTAAGGACGGGACAAGAGACCCAGTACTTC. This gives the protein CSVRTGQETQYF.

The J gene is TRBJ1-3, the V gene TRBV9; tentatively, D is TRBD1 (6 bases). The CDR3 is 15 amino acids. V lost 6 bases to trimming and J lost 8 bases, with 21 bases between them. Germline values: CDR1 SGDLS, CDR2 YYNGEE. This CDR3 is CASKPPSGQEDTIYF. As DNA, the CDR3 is TGTGCCAGCAAGCCCCCATCGGGACAAGAGGACACCATATATTTT. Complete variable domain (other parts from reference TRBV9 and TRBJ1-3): DSGVTQTPKHLITATGQRVTLRCSPRSGDLSVYWYQQSLDQGLQFLIQYYNGEERAKGNILERFSAQQFPDLHSELNLSSLELGDSALYFCASKPPSGQEDTIYFGEGSWLTVV.

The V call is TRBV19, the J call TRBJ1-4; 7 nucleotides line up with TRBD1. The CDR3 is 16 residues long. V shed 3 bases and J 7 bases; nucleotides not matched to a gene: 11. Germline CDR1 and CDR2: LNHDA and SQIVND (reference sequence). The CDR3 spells CASSIGGQFLIEKLFF. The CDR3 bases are TGTGCCAGTAGTATCGGGGGACAGTTTCTTATTGAAAAACTGTTTTTT.

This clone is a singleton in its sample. The chain's CDR3 is CASSQTRNTGELFF. The CDR3 nucleotides read TGTGCCAGCAGCCAAACTAGGAACACCGGGGAGCTGTTTTTT. The chain couples TRBV3-1 (or the pseudogene TRBV3-2) to TRBJ2-2, with D perhaps TRBD2 (5 bases). The CDR3 contains 14 residues. V gave up 2 bases and J gave up 1 base, with 5 bases separating them. In germline, CDR1 is LGHDT, CDR2 YNNKEL (reference sequence).

The CDR3 loop reads CASSEAGEETQYF. The CDR3 bases are TGCGCCAGCAGTGAGGCGGGAGAAGAGACCCAGTACTTC. The rearrangement joins TRBV10-2 to TRBJ2-5; the match to TRBD2 covers 7 bases. CDR1 and CDR2 from the germline V gene are WSHSY and SAAADI. This CDR3 is 13 amino acids long. The J segment lost 3 bases and the V segment lost 2 bases, leaving 0 bases of the junction unmatched.

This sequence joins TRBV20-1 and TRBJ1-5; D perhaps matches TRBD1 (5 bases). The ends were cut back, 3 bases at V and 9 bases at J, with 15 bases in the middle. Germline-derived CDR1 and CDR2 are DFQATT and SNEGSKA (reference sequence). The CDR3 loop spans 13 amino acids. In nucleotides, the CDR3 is TGCAGTGCTAGTGCACAGGCCCCTGGGCCCCAGCATTTT. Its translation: CSASAQAPGPQHF.

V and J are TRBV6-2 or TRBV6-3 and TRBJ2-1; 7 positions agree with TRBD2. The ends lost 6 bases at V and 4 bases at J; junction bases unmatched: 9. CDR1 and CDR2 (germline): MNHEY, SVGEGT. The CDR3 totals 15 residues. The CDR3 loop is CASSLLAVEYNEQFF. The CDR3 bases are TGTGCCAGCAGCCTTCTAGCGGTAGAATACAATGAGCAGTTCTTC.

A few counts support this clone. The CDR3 reads CASSIRSGEAFF. The CDR3 nucleotides read TGTGCCAGTAGCATCCGGTCGGGTGAAGCTTTCTTT. J is TRBJ1-1 and V is TRBV19; D unresolved. The CDR3 loop spans 12 amino acids. Per germline, CDR1 LNHDA and CDR2 SQIVND (reference sequence). The V and J ends lost 6 bases and 7 bases respectively, with 12 bases between them.

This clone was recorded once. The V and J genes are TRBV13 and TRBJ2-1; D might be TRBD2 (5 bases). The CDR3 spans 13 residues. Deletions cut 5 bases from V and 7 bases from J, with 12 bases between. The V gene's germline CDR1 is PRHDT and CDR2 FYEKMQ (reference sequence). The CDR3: CASSAGAPNEQFF. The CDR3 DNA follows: TGTGCCAGCAGCGCGGGCGCCCCTAATGAGCAGTTCTTC.

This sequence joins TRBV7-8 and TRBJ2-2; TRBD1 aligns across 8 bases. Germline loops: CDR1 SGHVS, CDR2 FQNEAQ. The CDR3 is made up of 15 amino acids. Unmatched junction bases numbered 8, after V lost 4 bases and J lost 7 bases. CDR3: CASSSDRGVYGELFF. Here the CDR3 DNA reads TGTGCCAGCAGCTCCGACAGGGGAGTTTACGGGGAGCTGTTTTTT.

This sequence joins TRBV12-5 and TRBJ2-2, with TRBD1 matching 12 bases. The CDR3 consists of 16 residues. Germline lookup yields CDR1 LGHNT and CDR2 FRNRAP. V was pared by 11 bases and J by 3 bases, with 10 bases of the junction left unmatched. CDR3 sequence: CAFPGGTGGHTGELFF. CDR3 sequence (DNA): TGTGCTTTTCCCGGGGGGACAGGGGGCCACACCGGGGAGCTGTTTTTT.

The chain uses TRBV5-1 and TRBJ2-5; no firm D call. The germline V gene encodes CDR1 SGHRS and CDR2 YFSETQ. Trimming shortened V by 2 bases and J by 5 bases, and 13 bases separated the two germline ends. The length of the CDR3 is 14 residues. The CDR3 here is CASSFSPPGETQYF. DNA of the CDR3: TGCGCCAGCAGCTTTTCCCCCCCCGGGGAGACCCAGTACTTC. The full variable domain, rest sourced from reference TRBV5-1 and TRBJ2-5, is KAGVTQTPRYLIKTRGQQVTLSCSPISGHRSVSWYQQTPGQGLQFLFEYFSETQRNKGNFPGRFSGRQFSNSRSEMNVSTLELGDSALYLCASSFSPPGETQYFGPGTRLLVL.

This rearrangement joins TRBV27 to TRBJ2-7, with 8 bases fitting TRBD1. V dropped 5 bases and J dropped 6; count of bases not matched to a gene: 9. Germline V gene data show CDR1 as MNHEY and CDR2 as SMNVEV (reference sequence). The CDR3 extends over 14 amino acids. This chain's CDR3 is CASSARQGLGEQYV. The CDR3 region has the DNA TGTGCCAGCAGTGCTAGACAGGGGTTGGGCGAGCAGTACGTC.